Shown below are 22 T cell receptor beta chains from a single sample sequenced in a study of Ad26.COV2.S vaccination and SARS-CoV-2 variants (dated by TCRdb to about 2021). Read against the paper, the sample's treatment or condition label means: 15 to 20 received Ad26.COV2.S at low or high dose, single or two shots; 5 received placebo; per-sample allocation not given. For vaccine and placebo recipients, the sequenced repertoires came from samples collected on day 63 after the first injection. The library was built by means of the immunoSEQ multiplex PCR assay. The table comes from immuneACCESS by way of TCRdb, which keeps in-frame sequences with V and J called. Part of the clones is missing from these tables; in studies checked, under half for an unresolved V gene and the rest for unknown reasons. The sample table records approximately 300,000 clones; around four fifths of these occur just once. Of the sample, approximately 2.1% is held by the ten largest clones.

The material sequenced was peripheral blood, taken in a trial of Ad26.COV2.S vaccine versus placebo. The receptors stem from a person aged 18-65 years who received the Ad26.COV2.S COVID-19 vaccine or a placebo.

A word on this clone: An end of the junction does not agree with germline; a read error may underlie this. The CDR3 nucleotides read TGTGCCAGCAGCGAAGACTGGGGGTGGGAGGAGACCCAGTACTTC. This codes for CASSEDWGWEETQYF. This chain links TRBV4-2 with TRBJ2-5, with D perhaps assigned TRBD1 or TRBD2 (5 bases each). The CDR3 spans 15 residues. Germline loops: CDR1 LGHNA, CDR2 YNFKEQ.

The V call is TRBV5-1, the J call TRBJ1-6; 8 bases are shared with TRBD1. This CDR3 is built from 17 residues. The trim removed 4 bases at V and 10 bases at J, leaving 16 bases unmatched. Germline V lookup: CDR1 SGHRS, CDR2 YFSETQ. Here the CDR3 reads CASSPRQGTRSKSPLHF. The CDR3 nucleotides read TGCGCCAGCAGCCCAAGACAGGGGACGCGCAGTAAGTCACCCCTCCACTTT. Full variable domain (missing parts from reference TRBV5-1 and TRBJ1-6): KAGVTQTPRYLIKTRGQQVTLSCSPISGHRSVSWYQQTPGQGLQFLFEYFSETQRNKGNFPGRFSGRQFSNSRSEMNVSTLELGDSALYLCASSPRQGTRSKSPLHFGNGTRLTVT.

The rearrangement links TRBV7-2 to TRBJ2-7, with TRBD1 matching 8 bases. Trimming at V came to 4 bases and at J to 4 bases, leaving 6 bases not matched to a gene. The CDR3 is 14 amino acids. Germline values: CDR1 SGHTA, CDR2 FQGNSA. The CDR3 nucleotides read TGTGCCAGCAGCTCTCCGACAGGGGCTTACGAGCAGTACTTC. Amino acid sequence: CASSSPTGAYEQYF.

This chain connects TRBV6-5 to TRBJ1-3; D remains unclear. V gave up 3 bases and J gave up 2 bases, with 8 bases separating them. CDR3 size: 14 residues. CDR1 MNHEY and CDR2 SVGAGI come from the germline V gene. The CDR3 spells CASSYGKAGNTIYF. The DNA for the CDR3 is TGTGCCAGCAGTTATGGAAAGGCTGGAAACACCATATATTTT.

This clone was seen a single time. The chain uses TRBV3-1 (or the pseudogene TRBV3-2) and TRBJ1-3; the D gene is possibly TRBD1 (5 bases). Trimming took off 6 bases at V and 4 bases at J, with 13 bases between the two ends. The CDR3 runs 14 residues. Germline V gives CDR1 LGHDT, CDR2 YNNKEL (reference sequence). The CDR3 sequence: CASSWGRAGNTIYF. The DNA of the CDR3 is TGTGCCAGCAGTTGGGGCAGGGCGGGAAACACCATATATTTT.

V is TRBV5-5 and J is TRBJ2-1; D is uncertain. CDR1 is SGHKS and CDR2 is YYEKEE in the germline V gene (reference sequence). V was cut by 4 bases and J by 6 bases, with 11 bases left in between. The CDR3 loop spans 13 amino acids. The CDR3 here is CASSPSVGNEQFF. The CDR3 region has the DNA TGTGCCAGCAGCCCCAGTGTAGGCAATGAGCAGTTCTTC.

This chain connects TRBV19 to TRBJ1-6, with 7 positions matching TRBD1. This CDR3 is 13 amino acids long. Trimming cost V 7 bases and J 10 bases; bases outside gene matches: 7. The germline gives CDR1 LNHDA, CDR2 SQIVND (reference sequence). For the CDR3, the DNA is TGTGCCAGTAAACAGGGGCTAGGATCACCCCTCCACTTT. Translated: CASKQGLGSPLHF.

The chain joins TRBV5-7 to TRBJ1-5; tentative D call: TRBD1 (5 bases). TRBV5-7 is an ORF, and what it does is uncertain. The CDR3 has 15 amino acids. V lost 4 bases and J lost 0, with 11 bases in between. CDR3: CASSAQVYSNQPQHF. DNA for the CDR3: TGTGCCAGCAGCGCACAGGTATATAGCAATCAGCCCCAGCATTTT.

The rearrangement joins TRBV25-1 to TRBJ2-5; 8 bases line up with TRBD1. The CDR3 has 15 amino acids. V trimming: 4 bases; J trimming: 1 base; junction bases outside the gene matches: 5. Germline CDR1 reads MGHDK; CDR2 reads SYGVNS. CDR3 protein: CASSGGTGPQETQYF. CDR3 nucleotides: TGTGCCAGCAGTGGGGGGACAGGTCCCCAAGAGACCCAGTACTTC.

The CDR3 region is CASSQGALPPVTSYEQYF. In nucleotides, the CDR3 is TGTGCCAGCAGCCAAGGCGCCCTACCCCCCGTAACTTCCTACGAGCAGTACTTC. This sequence joins TRBV3-1 (or the pseudogene TRBV3-2) and TRBJ2-7; D is uncertain. This CDR3 is 18 amino acids long. The germline V and J ends were trimmed by 1 base and 1 base, with 20 bases remaining between them. Germline lookup yields CDR1 LGHDT and CDR2 YNNKEL (reference sequence).

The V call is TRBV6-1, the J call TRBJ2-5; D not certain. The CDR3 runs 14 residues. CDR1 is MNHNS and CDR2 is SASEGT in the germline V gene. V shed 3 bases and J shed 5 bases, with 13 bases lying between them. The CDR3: CASSDAFHGETQYF. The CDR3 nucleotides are TGTGCCAGCAGTGATGCGTTCCATGGGGAGACCCAGTACTTC.

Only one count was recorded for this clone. In DNA form, the CDR3 reads TGTGCCAGTAGTAGGGGGGGACTTAAACAAGAGACCCAGTACTTC. Its protein is CASSRGGLKQETQYF. The chain combines TRBV19 with TRBJ2-5, with 7 bases lining up with TRBD2. J lost 2 bases, V lost 4 bases, and 7 bases had no gene match. This CDR3 has 15 residues. Germline CDR1 LNHDA, CDR2 SQIVND (reference sequence).

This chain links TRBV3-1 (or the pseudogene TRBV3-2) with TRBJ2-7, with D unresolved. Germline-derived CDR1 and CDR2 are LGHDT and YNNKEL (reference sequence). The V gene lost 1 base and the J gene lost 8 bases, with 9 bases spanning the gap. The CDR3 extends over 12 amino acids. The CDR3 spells CASSQVGEKQYF. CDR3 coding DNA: TGTGCCAGCAGCCAAGTTGGGGAAAAGCAGTACTTC.

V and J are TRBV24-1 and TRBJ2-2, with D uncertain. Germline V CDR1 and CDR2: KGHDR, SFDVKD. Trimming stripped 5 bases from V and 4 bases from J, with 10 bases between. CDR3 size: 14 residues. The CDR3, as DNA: TGTGCCACCAGTGGGCGAGGCATCACCGGGGAGCTGTTTTTT. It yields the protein CATSGRGITGELFF.

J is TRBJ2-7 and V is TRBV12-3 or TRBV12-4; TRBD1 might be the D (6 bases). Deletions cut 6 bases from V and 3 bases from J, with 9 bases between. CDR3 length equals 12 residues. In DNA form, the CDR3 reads TGTGCCAGCAGCTGGGACATCTACGAGCAGTACTTC. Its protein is CASSWDIYEQYF.

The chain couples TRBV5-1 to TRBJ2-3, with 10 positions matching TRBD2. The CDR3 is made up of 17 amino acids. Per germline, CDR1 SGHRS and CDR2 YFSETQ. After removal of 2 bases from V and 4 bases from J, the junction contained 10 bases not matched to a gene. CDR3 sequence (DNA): TGCGCCAGCAGCTTTGGGAGCGGGGGGGCATACCCAGATACGCAGTATTTT. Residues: CASSFGSGGAYPDTQYF.

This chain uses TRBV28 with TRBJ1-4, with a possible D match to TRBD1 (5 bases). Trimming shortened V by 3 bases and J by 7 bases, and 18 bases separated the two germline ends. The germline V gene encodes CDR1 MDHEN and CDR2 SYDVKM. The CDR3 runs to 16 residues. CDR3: CASSFPTWGVSEKLFF. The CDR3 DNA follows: TGTGCCAGCAGTTTCCCCACCTGGGGGGTATCTGAAAAACTGTTTTTT.

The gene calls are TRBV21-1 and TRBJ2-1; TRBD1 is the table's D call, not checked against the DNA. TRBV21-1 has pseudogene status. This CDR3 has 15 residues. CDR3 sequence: CASSKVSIVRAGVFF. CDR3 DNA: TGTGCCAGCAGCAAAGTATCGATAGTACGGGCAGGGGTGTTCTTC.

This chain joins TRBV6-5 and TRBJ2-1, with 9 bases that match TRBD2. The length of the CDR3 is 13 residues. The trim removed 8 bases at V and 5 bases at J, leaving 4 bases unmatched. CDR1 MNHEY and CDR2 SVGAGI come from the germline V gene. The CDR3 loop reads CASGLANNNEQFF. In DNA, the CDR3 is TGTGCCAGCGGACTAGCGAACAACAATGAGCAGTTCTTC.

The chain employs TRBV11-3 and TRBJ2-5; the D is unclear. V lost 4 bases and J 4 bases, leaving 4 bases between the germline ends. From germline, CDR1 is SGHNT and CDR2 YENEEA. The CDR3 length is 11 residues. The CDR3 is CASSSGETQYF. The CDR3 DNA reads TGTGCCAGCAGCTCAGGAGAGACCCAGTACTTC.

The CDR3: CASRGQGAYSNQPQHF. The CDR3 DNA is TGTGCCAGCAGGGGACAGGGGGCCTATAGCAATCAGCCCCAGCATTTT. This rearrangement joins TRBV28 to TRBJ1-5; 12 nucleotides align to TRBD1. After removal of 6 bases from V and 0 bases from J, the junction contained 3 bases not matched to a gene. The CDR3 is 16 amino acids. Germline CDR1 reads MDHEN; CDR2 reads SYDVKM.

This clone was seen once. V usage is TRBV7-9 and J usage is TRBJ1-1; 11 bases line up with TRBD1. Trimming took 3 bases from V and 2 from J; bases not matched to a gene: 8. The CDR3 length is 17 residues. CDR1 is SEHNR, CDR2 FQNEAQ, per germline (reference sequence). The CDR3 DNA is TGTGCCAGCAGCTTTGTCCCGGGACAGGGGGAAAACACTGAAGCTTTCTTT. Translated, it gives CASSFVPGQGENTEAFF.